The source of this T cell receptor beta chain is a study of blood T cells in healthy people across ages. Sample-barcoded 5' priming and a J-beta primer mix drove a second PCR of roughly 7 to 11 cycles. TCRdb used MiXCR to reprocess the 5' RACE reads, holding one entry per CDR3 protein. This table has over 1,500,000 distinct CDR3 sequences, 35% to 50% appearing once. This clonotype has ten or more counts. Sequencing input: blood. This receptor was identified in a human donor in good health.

The CDR3 region is CSASEGSNYGYTF. In nucleotides, the CDR3 is TGCAGTGCTAGCGAGGGGTCGAACTATGGCTACACCTTC. The chain uses TRBV20-1 and TRBJ1-2; D might be TRBD1 (5 bases). The CDR3 contains 13 residues. Trimming left V 3 bases short and J 2 bases short, with 10 bases between. From germline, CDR1 is DFQATT and CDR2 SNEGSKA (reference sequence).